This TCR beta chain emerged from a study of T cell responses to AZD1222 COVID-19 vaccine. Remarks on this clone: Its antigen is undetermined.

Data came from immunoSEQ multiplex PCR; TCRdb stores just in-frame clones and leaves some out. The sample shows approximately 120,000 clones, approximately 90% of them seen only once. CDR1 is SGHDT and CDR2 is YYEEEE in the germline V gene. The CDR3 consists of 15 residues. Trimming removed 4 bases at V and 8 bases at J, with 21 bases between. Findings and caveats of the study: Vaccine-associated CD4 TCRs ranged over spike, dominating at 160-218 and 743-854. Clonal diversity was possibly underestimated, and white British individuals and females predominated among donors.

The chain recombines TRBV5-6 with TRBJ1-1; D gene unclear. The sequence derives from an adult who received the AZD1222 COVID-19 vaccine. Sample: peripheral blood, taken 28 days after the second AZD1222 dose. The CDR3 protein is CASSPSGRTGLEAFF. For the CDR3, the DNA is TGTGCCAGCAGCCCCTCTGGACGGACCGGCCTGGAAGCTTTCTTT.